Given below is one TCR beta chain in context. This CDR3 is 14 amino acids long. V dropped 2 bases and J dropped 4 bases, with 12 bases sitting between them. The V gene's germline CDR1 is MNHEY and CDR2 SVGEGT. In TCRdb, the 5' RACE reads were re-called with MiXCR into one record per CDR3 protein. The table includes approximately 110,000 distinct CDR3 sequences, about a tenth detected once. The data are from a study of spatial heterogeneity in lung cancer. Across the whole study: Any follow-up PBMC samples that were available went on to be sequenced, and the median time to follow-up was around 25 months after resection.

Time point here: blood at routine non-recurrence follow-up after resection. From tumor, nontumor lung or frozen PBMC, whole RNA was taken unsorted for sequencing. This TCR was sampled from a female donor with early-stage non-small cell lung cancer. The V gene is TRBV6-2 or TRBV6-3, the J gene TRBJ2-7, with D possibly being TRBD2 (6 bases). The sequenced sample was PBMCs, obtained at follow-up. The CDR3 spells CASSYHGREYEQYV. CDR3 sequence (DNA): TGTGCCAGCAGTTACCATGGACGGGAGTACGAGCAGTACGTC.